Below, one TCR beta chain is given with its context. With molecular barcodes, quantitative 5'-RACE was used to make the TCR beta libraries. One entry per CDR3 protein results from TCRdb running MiXCR on the 5' RACE reads. Among approximately 260,000 distinct CDR3 sequences listed, roughly 8.6% were seen once. This sample was taken from a study of CD8 T cells in ankylosing spondylitis. This CDR3 contains 19 residues. V shed 3 bases, J shed 0 bases, and the junction held 11 bases outside the gene matches. From germline, CDR1 is LNHDA and CDR2 SQIVND (reference sequence). The clonotype comes from a male donor with ankylosing spondylitis or in good health (not recorded which). The sequenced sample consisted of blood, either unsorted or a sorted T cell fraction (not recorded which). The chain is built from TRBV19 and TRBJ2-2; 9 nucleotides match TRBD1. This CDR3 is CASSIPPGQGSSNTGELFF. CDR3 bases: TGTGCCAGTAGTATCCCCCCGGGACAGGGATCCTCGAACACCGGGGAGCTGTTTTTT. Together with reference TRBV19 and TRBJ2-2, the CDR3 gives the full variable domain: DGGITQSPKYLFRKEGQNVTLSCEQNLNHDAMYWYRQDPGQGLRLIYYSQIVNDFQKGDIAEGYSVSREKKESFPLTVTSAQKNPTAFYLCASSIPPGQGSSNTGELFFGEGSRLTVL.